What follows describes a single T cell receptor beta chain. These data come from a study of PD-L1 blockade in urothelial cancer. Study in general: Prior chemotherapy in patients spanned 0 to 3 regimens. Blood was analyzed 3 weeks (second dose) and 6 weeks after treatment start.

Synthetic TCR analog templates were added to each PCR reaction. The protocol was immunoSEQ multiplex PCR, while the TCRdb copy is restricted to in-frame clones and leaves out a portion. The sample includes around 42,000 clones, roughly four fifths seen only once; the top ten take 2.5% to 3%. V was cut by 4 bases and J by 3 bases, with 11 bases left in between. The CDR3 runs 13 residues. Germline CDR1 SGHNT, CDR2 YYREEE (reference sequence). Locally advanced or metastatic urothelial carcinoma affected the patients. The receptor comes from a man between 65 and 79 years old with urothelial cancer. This chain joins TRBV5-4 and TRBJ2-7, with TRBD2 as a possible D gene (5 bases). The input for sequencing was PBMCs, taken around atezolizumab (anti-PD-L1) treatment. The CDR3 sequence: CASSAGVLYEQYF. In DNA, the CDR3 is TGTGCCAGCAGCGCCGGGGTCCTCTACGAGCAGTACTTC. The full variable domain, in which reference TRBV5-4 and TRBJ2-7 provide the parts outside the CDR3, is ETGVTQSPTHLIKTRGQQVTLRCSSQSGHNTVSWYQQALGQGPQFIFQYYREEENGRGNFPPRFSGLQFPNYSSELNVNALELDDSALYLCASSAGVLYEQYFGPGTRLTVT.